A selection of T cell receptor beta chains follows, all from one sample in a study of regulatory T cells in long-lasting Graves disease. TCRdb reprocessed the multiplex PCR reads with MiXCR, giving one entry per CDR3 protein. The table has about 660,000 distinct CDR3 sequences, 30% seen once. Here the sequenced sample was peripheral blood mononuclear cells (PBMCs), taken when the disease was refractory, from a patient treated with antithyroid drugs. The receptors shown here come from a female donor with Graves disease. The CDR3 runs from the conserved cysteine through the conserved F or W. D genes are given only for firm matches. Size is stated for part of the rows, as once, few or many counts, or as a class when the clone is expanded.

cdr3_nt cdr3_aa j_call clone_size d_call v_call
TGTGCCAGCAGCTTGGGGCGTCTTTACAATGAGCAGTTCTTC CASSLGRLYNEQFF TRBJ2-1 . . TRBV5-6
TGCAGTGCTAGAGACCCCCGCGACAAGAACTATGGCTACACCTTC CSARDPRDKNYGYTF TRBJ1-2 . . TRBV20-1
TGCAGTGCAAAGACACAGGGGAACGGCTACACCTTC CSAKTQGNGYTF TRBJ1-2 . TRBD1 TRBV20-1
TGTGCCAGCAGCGAGGCGGGGGAAGGAAACACCATATATTTT CASSEAGEGNTIYF TRBJ1-3 . . TRBV9
TGTGCCAGCAGGGGGGTAGGGCAAGAGACCCAGTACTTC CASRGVGQETQYF TRBJ2-5 . . TRBV6-1
TGTGCCTGGAGATCCCCGGGCCCCCTCTATGGCTACACCTTC CAWRSPGPLYGYTF TRBJ1-2 . . TRBV30
TGTGCCAGCAGTGCAGTCAGAGGAAACACCATATATTTT CASSAVRGNTIYF TRBJ1-3 few . TRBV2
TGTGCCAGCAGCCAAGTACCTTCACCCCTCCACTTT CASSQVPSPLHF TRBJ1-6 . . TRBV3-1
TGCAGTGCTCGCCAAGAACGGCGGACCACTGAAGCTTTCTTT CSARQERRTTEAFF TRBJ1-1 . . TRBV20-1
TGTGCCAGCAGCCGGACTAGCGGGCTTAAAGAGACCCAATACTTC CASSRTSGLKETQYF TRBJ2-5 few TRBD2 TRBV12-3/TRBV12-4
TGCGCCAGCAGCTTGGATCACGGGGTGACTGAAGCTTTCTTT CASSLDHGVTEAFF TRBJ1-1 few . TRBV5-1
TGTGCCTGGATCCGGGGTTCGTTGGGGACTGAAGCTTTCTTT CAWIRGSLGTEAFF TRBJ1-1 . . TRBV30
TGTGCCAGCAGTTTAGTCGCAGGGGTCTATGGCTACACCTTC CASSLVAGVYGYTF TRBJ1-2 many . TRBV28
TGTGCCAGCACCACAAGCTCAGGGCCCCAGCATTTT CASTTSSGPQHF TRBJ1-5 few . TRBV6-2/TRBV6-3
TGTGCCAGCAGCTTGGTCGCGGGGGAGGAAGCTTTCTTT CASSLVAGEEAFF TRBJ1-1 few . TRBV5-6
TGTGCCAGCAGCGTCTCCGGGCTGCCCGGGGAGCTGTTTTTT CASSVSGLPGELFF TRBJ2-2 . . TRBV7-3